Shown below are 14 T cell receptor beta chains from a single sample sequenced in a study of blood T cell repertoires in COVID-19. This table comes from immunoSEQ multiplex PCR, and its TCRdb copy is limited to in-frame clones, with some not included. In the table there are roughly 200,000 clones, more than 70% of which are singletons. Sequencing was done on a sample of peripheral blood. The source of these receptors is a man in his forties or fifties with COVID-19, enrolled during active disease.

The genes are TRBV7-6 and TRBJ1-2; weak D call: TRBD1 (5 bases). Germline V lookup: CDR1 SGHVS, CDR2 FNYEAQ. CDR3 length: 15 residues. V shed 5 bases and J shed 4 bases, with 17 bases lying between them. The CDR3 DNA reads as TGTGCCAGCAGCCCCGGGGGAGGGAAGGCCTATGGCTACACCTTC. Its protein product is CASSPGGGKAYGYTF.

The J gene is TRBJ2-1, the V gene TRBV7-6; D possibly corresponds to TRBD1 (6 bases). Trimming pared 1 base from V and 4 bases from J, leaving 11 bases between. This CDR3 has 15 amino acids. The germline V gene encodes CDR1 SGHVS and CDR2 FNYEAQ. The CDR3 region is CASSLGQDTYNEQFF. CDR3 DNA sequence: TGTGCCAGCAGCTTAGGACAGGATACATACAATGAGCAGTTCTTC.

The chain carries TRBV11-2 and TRBJ1-6; TRBD1 aligns across 9 bases. Germline values: CDR1 SGHAT, CDR2 FQNNGV. The CDR3 covers 17 residues. The J segment lost 10 bases and the V segment lost 1 base, leaving 11 bases of the junction unmatched. CDR3 loop: CASSLVGLGQGRSPLHF. In DNA form, the CDR3 reads TGTGCCAGCAGCTTAGTCGGTTTAGGACAGGGGAGGTCACCCCTCCACTTT.

The genes are TRBV9 and TRBJ2-5; 7 positions agree with TRBD2. Germline lookup yields CDR1 SGDLS and CDR2 YYNGEE. The V and J ends lost 3 bases and 6 bases, in that order; junction bases with no gene match: 8. CDR3 size: 14 residues. For the CDR3, the DNA is TGTGCCAGCAGCGCAGAGGGACTACTGAAGACCCAGTACTTC. This sequence encodes CASSAEGLLKTQYF.

The chain combines TRBV6-5 with TRBJ2-3; 7 bases agree with TRBD2. The germline V gene encodes CDR1 MNHEY and CDR2 SVGAGI. The J segment lost 3 bases and the V segment lost 7 bases, leaving 10 bases of the junction unmatched. The CDR3 sequence is 15 residues long. The DNA for the CDR3 is TGTGCCAGCAATACCCTAGCGGAGGTAACAGATACGCAGTATTTT. Protein: CASNTLAEVTDTQYF.

This clone was recorded once. At the DNA level, this CDR3 is encoded by other sequences in the same sample as well. The V call is TRBV7-3, the J call TRBJ2-3, with 12 bases aligning to TRBD2. The V and J ends lost 4 bases and 5 bases, in that order; junction bases with no gene match: 7. Germline V gene lookup returns CDR1 SGHTA and CDR2 FQGTGA. The CDR3 length is 16 residues. DNA of the CDR3: TGTGCCAGCAGCTCAAGACTAGCGGGGGCCGGAGATACGCAGTATTTT. Protein sequence: CASSSRLAGAGDTQYF.

The V and J genes are TRBV2 and TRBJ1-5, with TRBD1 matching over 7 bases. The CDR3 spans 14 residues. Germline-derived CDR1 and CDR2 are SNHLY and FYNNEI. V lost 6 bases, J lost 3 bases, and 5 bases stayed unmatched. The CDR3 region is CASRSGQNNQPQHF. The CDR3, as DNA: TGTGCCAGCAGGTCGGGACAGAACAATCAGCCCCAGCATTTT.

The V and J genes are TRBV9 and TRBJ2-2; D is undetermined. V was pared by 0 bases and J by 4 bases, with 13 bases between. The CDR3 has 16 residues. The germline V gene encodes CDR1 SGDLS and CDR2 YYNGEE. This chain's CDR3 is CASSVGVRSSTGELFF. DNA for the CDR3: TGTGCCAGCAGCGTAGGTGTACGGTCCTCCACCGGGGAGCTGTTTTTT.

This chain links TRBV28 with TRBJ2-6; 10 positions agree with TRBD1. Trimming took 6 bases from V and 1 from J; bases not matched to a gene: 6. The CDR3 sequence is 17 residues long. Germline V gene data show CDR1 as MDHEN and CDR2 as SYDVKM. CDR3 in amino acids: CASRTDRGVSGANVLTF. For the CDR3, the DNA is TGTGCCAGCAGAACGGACAGGGGGGTTTCTGGGGCCAACGTCCTGACTTTC.

A remark on this clone: A read error may produce the germline difference seen at one junction end. The CDR3 DNA reads TGTGTCTGGAGTGCAATCAACTATGGCTACACCTTC. The encoded protein is CVWSAINYGYTF. The chain couples TRBV30 to TRBJ1-2; no reliable D call. The germline V gene has CDR1 GTSNPN and CDR2 SVGIG (reference sequence). The CDR3 has 12 residues.

V and J are TRBV3-1 (or the pseudogene TRBV3-2) and TRBJ2-5, with no clear D. V shed 2 bases and J shed 4 bases, with 20 bases lying between them. CDR1 is LGHDT and CDR2 is YNNKEL in the germline V gene (reference sequence). This CDR3 region has 17 residues. This CDR3 is CASSQSDLRPLGETQYF. DNA for the CDR3: TGTGCCAGCAGCCAAAGTGATCTCAGGCCCCTCGGAGAGACCCAGTACTTC.

J is TRBJ2-1 and V is TRBV19, with 11 bases that match TRBD2. CDR1 LNHDA and CDR2 SQIVND come from the germline V gene (reference sequence). The length of the CDR3 is 14 residues. Losses at the gene ends were 5 bases for V and 8 bases for J; bases not matched to a gene: 5. Here the CDR3 DNA reads TGTGCCAGTAGTGCGGCTAGCGGGAGGTATGAGCAGTTCTTC. Translated: CASSAASGRYEQFF.

This clone was picked up one time. The chain joins TRBV7-2 to TRBJ2-2; maybe TRBD1 (6 bases). Germline V lookup: CDR1 SGHTA, CDR2 FQGNSA. There are 15 residues in the CDR3. Trimming removed 5 bases at V and 1 base at J, with 11 bases between. CDR3 DNA: TGTGCCAGCAGCCTCGACAGGTGGAACACCGGGGAGCTGTTTTTT. Encoded protein: CASSLDRWNTGELFF.

The chain has TRBV3-1 (or the pseudogene TRBV3-2) and TRBJ2-3; D not certain. The germline V gene has CDR1 LGHDT and CDR2 YNNKEL (reference sequence). V was cut by 5 bases and J by 1 base, with 19 bases left in between. This CDR3 is 17 amino acids long. CDR3 sequence (DNA): TGTGCCAGCAGCTTAATAGGTGGCAGGCAAGGCACAGATACGCAGTATTTT. This codes for CASSLIGGRQGTDTQYF.